These 30 T cell receptor beta chains were all obtained from the same sample, sequenced in a study of neurological immune-mediated disorders. Each CDR3 protein is one row after TCRdb ran MiXCR on the 5' RACE reads. The sample holds some 46,000 distinct CDR3 sequences; 10% are singletons and the top ten take over 4%. Sequenced input: PBMCs. The receptor set was obtained from a man between 65 and 79 years old with HTLV-1-associated myelopathy (HAM/TSP).

This clonotype occurred many times. The V gene is TRBV7-9, the J gene TRBJ2-5; either TRBD1 or TRBD2 may supply D (7 bases each). The V gene's germline CDR1 is SEHNR and CDR2 FQNEAQ (reference sequence). The CDR3 contains 13 residues. The V and J ends lost 6 bases and 7 bases respectively, with 15 bases between them. CDR3 nucleotides: TGTGCCAGCAGTCCCGACAGGGAGGGGACCCAGTACTTC. Encoded protein: CASSPDREGTQYF.

This clonotype was detected many times. The J gene is TRBJ2-5, the V gene TRBV20-1; TRBD2 aligns across 12 bases. Unmatched junction bases numbered 10, after V lost 5 bases and J lost 3 bases. CDR3 size: 16 residues. Germline loops: CDR1 DFQATT, CDR2 SNEGSKA (reference sequence). The CDR3 DNA is TGCAGTGCTCCCAATCTAGCGGGAGGGGGTAAAGAGACCCAGTACTTC. This translates into CSAPNLAGGGKETQYF.

In its sample, this clonotype was seen many times. The chain joins TRBV3-1 to TRBJ2-1; D is perhaps TRBD2 (5 bases). The ends were cut back, 2 bases at V and 10 bases at J, with 18 bases in the middle. The CDR3 runs to 15 residues. Germline V gene lookup returns CDR1 LGHDT and CDR2 YNNKEL (reference sequence). CDR3: CASSQPSLGVEEQFF. The CDR3 DNA reads as TGTGCCAGCAGCCAACCTAGCCTAGGTGTTGAAGAGCAGTTCTTC.

The sample holds a few counts of this clonotype. This chain uses TRBV20-1 with TRBJ1-1; no firm D call. The CDR3 spans 15 residues. Germline V lookup: CDR1 DFQATT, CDR2 SNEGSKA (reference sequence). V was pared by 5 bases and J by 2 bases, with 18 bases between. The CDR3 sequence: CSALNQYPGNTEAFF. The CDR3 DNA reads as TGCAGTGCTCTTAACCAATACCCGGGAAACACTGAAGCTTTCTTT.

Many counts were recorded for this clonotype. The V gene is TRBV6-4, the J gene TRBJ2-1; 8 bases match TRBD1. The CDR3 covers 15 residues. Germline lookup yields CDR1 MRHNA and CDR2 SNTAGT. Trimming cost V 3 bases and J 9 bases; bases outside gene matches: 10. CDR3 region: CASSESPTGGTEQFF. The CDR3 DNA reads as TGTGCCAGCAGTGAGTCCCCCACAGGGGGTACTGAGCAGTTCTTC.

The table lists this clonotype with many counts. The rearrangement links TRBV7-9 to TRBJ1-1, with TRBD1 identical over 7 bases. The CDR3 spans 13 residues. Losses at the gene ends were 5 bases for V and 6 bases for J; bases not matched to a gene: 6. Germline-derived CDR1 and CDR2 are SEHNR and FQNEAQ (reference sequence). The CDR3 coding sequence is TGTGCCAGCAGCCCTGACAGGGAGCCTGAAGCTTTCTTT. It encodes CASSPDREPEAFF.

This clonotype occurred many times. This chain uses TRBV7-2 with TRBJ2-3, with 7 nucleotides matching TRBD2. CDR3 length equals 15 residues. V lost 2 bases and J lost 4; bases outside the gene matches: 6. From germline, CDR1 is SGHTA and CDR2 FQGNSA. In DNA, the CDR3 is TGTGCCAGCAGCTTATTGGGAGGGCCGGCAGATACGCAGTATTTT. Amino acids: CASSLLGGPADTQYF.

Ten or more counts support this clonotype. The chain recombines TRBV7-2 with TRBJ1-2; D remains ambiguous. Trimming cost V 3 bases and J 0 bases, with 17 bases left between them. This CDR3 has 17 residues. The germline CDR1 and CDR2 sequences are SGHTA and FQGNSA. The CDR3 here is CASSLQALAGANYGYTF. The CDR3 DNA sequence: TGTGCCAGCAGCTTGCAGGCGCTGGCAGGTGCTAACTATGGCTACACCTTC.

The table lists this clonotype with many counts. The rearrangement links TRBV19 to TRBJ2-1, with TRBD1 identical over 9 bases. With 10 bases clipped from V and 3 bases from J, the junction kept 7 bases outside the gene matches. CDR1 is LNHDA and CDR2 is SQIVND in the germline V gene (reference sequence). This CDR3 has 14 residues. The CDR3, as DNA: TGTGCCACCGCGCCGGGACAGGGCTACAATGAGCAGTTCTTC. It is translated as CATAPGQGYNEQFF.

This clonotype came up many times. The CDR3 coding sequence is TGCAGTGCTAGGCCCATAGTGGCGGGAGGAAACACCATATATTTT. Translated: CSARPIVAGGNTIYF. This chain uses TRBV20-1 with TRBJ1-3, with D hard to call. V dropped 3 bases and J dropped 4 bases, with 16 bases sitting between them. This CDR3 is built from 15 residues. The germline V gene encodes CDR1 DFQATT and CDR2 SNEGSKA (reference sequence).

This clonotype was seen many times. The CDR3 DNA is TGCAGCGTTGTACCCGGGACTAGCGGCTCCTACGAGCAGTACTTC. Translating gives CSVVPGTSGSYEQYF. V is TRBV29-1 and J is TRBJ2-7; 11 nucleotides line up with TRBD2. V lost 4 bases, J lost 0 bases, and 5 bases stayed unmatched. The CDR3 runs 15 residues. In germline, CDR1 is SQVTM, CDR2 ANQGSEA.

This clonotype was observed at least ten times. This chain connects TRBV19 to TRBJ1-5; D uncertain. The CDR3 runs to 12 residues. CDR1 and CDR2 from the germline V gene are LNHDA and SQIVND (reference sequence). Trimming left V 7 bases short and J 5 bases short, with 9 bases between. CDR3 in DNA: TGTGCCAGTACCACCTACGATCAGCCCCAGCATTTT. This translates into CASTTYDQPQHF.

This clonotype was recorded many times. CDR3 DNA sequence: TGTGCCAGCTCACCTCCGCGGGGGGGCAATGAGCAGTTCTTC. It specifies CASSPPRGGNEQFF. V and J are TRBV18 and TRBJ2-1; 9 bases map to TRBD2. This CDR3 has 14 residues. The germline V gene encodes CDR1 KGHSH and CDR2 LQKENI. The J segment lost 6 bases and the V segment lost 3 bases, leaving 3 bases of the junction unmatched.

This clonotype was detected ten times or more. The chain is built from TRBV12-3 or TRBV12-4 and TRBJ1-1; perhaps TRBD1 as D (5 bases). V was cut by 4 bases and J by 4 bases, with 19 bases left in between. There are 16 residues in the CDR3. The CDR3 DNA sequence: TGTGCCAGCAGTTCTGGGCAGGGCCGGTCTGGCACTGAAGCTTTCTTT. Its translation is CASSSGQGRSGTEAFF.

This clonotype was counted at least ten times. This chain joins TRBV12-3 or TRBV12-4 and TRBJ1-4, with D possibly matching TRBD1 (5 bases). The CDR3 consists of 12 residues. The ends were cut back, 6 bases at V and 8 bases at J, with 10 bases in the middle. This chain's CDR3 is CASSQGLEKLFF. The CDR3 DNA is TGTGCCAGCAGCCAGGGTTTGGAAAAACTGTTTTTT.

This clonotype has at least ten counts. This sequence joins TRBV12-3 or TRBV12-4 and TRBJ1-1, with D maybe TRBD1 (5 bases). The V end was cut by 7 bases, the J end by 5 bases, with 17 bases between. There are 14 residues in the CDR3. The CDR3 here is CASTAGRPVTEAFF. In nucleotides, the CDR3 is TGTGCCAGCACCGCGGGACGGCCGGTGACTGAAGCTTTCTTT.

This clonotype is medium-sized within its sample. This chain uses TRBV12-3 or TRBV12-4 with TRBJ2-5; no definite D call. Trimming cost V 5 bases and J 11 bases, with 18 bases left between them. The CDR3 length is 13 residues. The CDR3 nucleotides read TGTGCCAGCAGTCCCTCTGGTCTTCAAACTCAGTACTTC. Translated: CASSPSGLQTQYF.

This clonotype was detected ten times or more. The rearrangement links TRBV7-2 to TRBJ2-6; 8 bases are shared with TRBD1. CDR3 length equals 18 residues. The germline CDR1 and CDR2 sequences are SGHTA and FQGNSA. J lost 3 bases, V lost 7 bases, and 14 bases had no gene match. The CDR3: CASTVWGQGAVGANVLTF. Written as DNA, the CDR3 is TGTGCCAGCACCGTTTGGGGGCAGGGGGCTGTTGGGGCCAACGTCCTGACTTTC.

In this sample, this clonotype turned up many times. V is TRBV20-1 and J is TRBJ2-7; 9 bases are shared with TRBD2. V lost 3 bases, J lost 0 bases, and 3 bases stayed unmatched. This CDR3 is 14 amino acids long. The V gene's germline CDR1 is DFQATT and CDR2 SNEGSKA (reference sequence). CDR3 bases: TGCAGTGCTAGTCGCGGGAGGGGCTCCTACGAGCAGTACTTC. This translates into CSASRGRGSYEQYF.

By its share, this clonotype is medium-sized. The chain is built from TRBV5-1 and TRBJ1-1; D is possibly TRBD1 (5 bases). Between the trimmed V and J ends, which lost 2 bases and 4 bases, there was a span of 12 bases. CDR1 is SGHRS and CDR2 is YFSETQ in the germline V gene. The CDR3 length is 14 residues. DNA of the CDR3: TGCGCCAGCAGCTTAAAGGGGCAGACCACTGAAGCTTTCTTT. As protein: CASSLKGQTTEAFF.

This clonotype was found many times. V usage is TRBV27 and J usage is TRBJ1-1; 7 bases are shared with TRBD1. V was pared by 5 bases and J by 1 base, with 10 bases of the junction left unmatched. From germline, CDR1 is MNHEY and CDR2 SMNVEV (reference sequence). This CDR3 has 16 residues. The CDR3 reads CASSPQGRGGNTEAFF. For the CDR3, the DNA is TGTGCCAGCAGTCCACAGGGGAGAGGAGGGAACACTGAAGCTTTCTTT.

This clonotype was found many times. The chain uses TRBV20-1 and TRBJ2-1; 15 bases fit TRBD2. The CDR3 length is 16 residues. The junction had 10 bases not matched to a gene; V was cut back by 5 bases and J by 8 bases. Germline CDR1 DFQATT, CDR2 SNEGSKA (reference sequence). For the CDR3, the DNA is TGCAGTGCTCCCCAGGCCGGACTAGCGGGGGGGTATGAGCAGTTCTTC. Translation: CSAPQAGLAGGYEQFF.

The table lists this clonotype with many counts. The chain links TRBV20-1 to TRBJ2-7, with 10 bases that match TRBD2. Germline CDR1 is DFQATT and CDR2 is SNEGSKA (reference sequence). The CDR3 has 15 amino acids. V lost 3 bases and J lost 3; bases outside the gene matches: 8. CDR3: CSARRLAGPHYEQYF. The CDR3 DNA sequence: TGCAGTGCTAGGAGACTAGCGGGCCCGCACTACGAGCAGTACTTC.

This clonotype was picked up many times. This chain links TRBV4-3 with TRBJ2-7, with 10 positions matching TRBD2. V shed 1 base, J shed 7 bases, and the junction held 10 bases outside the gene matches. The length of the CDR3 is 16 residues. Germline CDR1 LGHNA, CDR2 YSLEER. CDR3 loop: CASSQARGASGSEQYF. CDR3 nucleotides: TGCGCCAGCAGCCAAGCCCGAGGGGCTAGCGGGAGTGAGCAGTACTTC.

The chain combines TRBV6-5 with TRBJ1-4; D is possibly TRBD1 (6 bases). V was clipped by 9 bases and J by 3 bases, with 23 bases between them. The germline gives CDR1 MNHEY, CDR2 SVGAGI. This CDR3 comprises 17 residues. The CDR3 region has the DNA TGTGCCAGAGACAGGAAAAGGAGATTCGGGTCTAATGAAAAACTGTTTTTT. This codes for CARDRKRRFGSNEKLFF.

This clonotype was seen many times. The chain recombines TRBV12-3 or TRBV12-4 with TRBJ2-3, with TRBD1 matching over 12 bases. V lost 3 bases to trimming and J lost 7 bases; unmatched junction nucleotides: 5. The CDR3 contains 15 residues. The CDR3 is CASSLGTGGMHTQYF. For the CDR3, the DNA is TGTGCCAGCAGTTTGGGGACAGGGGGCATGCATACGCAGTATTTT.

This clonotype was seen repeatedly, ten times or more. The chain is built from TRBV27 and TRBJ2-1; D may be TRBD2 (6 bases). The germline gives CDR1 MNHEY, CDR2 SMNVEV (reference sequence). V shed 4 bases and J shed 0 bases, with 10 bases lying between them. This CDR3 spans 15 amino acids. CDR3 loop: CASSSLGSSYNEQFF. The CDR3 coding sequence is TGTGCCAGCAGTTCTCTCGGGAGCTCCTACAATGAGCAGTTCTTC.

Concerning this clonotype: At one end the junction does not follow the germline gene, possibly because of a read error. CDR3 nucleotides: TGTGCCACAAGTGATTTGCGGTACACTAGCGGCCATGGGGCGTACAATGAGCAGTTCTTC. Translated, it gives CATSDLRYTSGHGAYNEQFF. V gene TRBV24-1 combines with J gene TRBJ2-1; 8 bases are a match to TRBD2. The CDR3 loop spans 20 amino acids. CDR1 and CDR2 from the germline V gene are KGHDR and SFDVKD.

This clonotype was seen at least ten times. The chain combines TRBV12-3 or TRBV12-4 with TRBJ1-2, with TRBD1 identical over 7 bases. V lost 6 bases, J lost 4 bases, and 14 bases stayed unmatched. There are 16 residues in the CDR3. Here the CDR3 reads CASSTGTALLLYGYTF. CDR3 nucleotides: TGTGCCAGCAGCACCGGGACAGCCCTGTTGCTCTATGGCTACACCTTC.

There are many counts of this clonotype. The chain recombines TRBV5-6 with TRBJ1-2, with TRBD1 identical over 7 bases. The V gene's germline CDR1 is SGHDT and CDR2 YYEEEE. The V gene end was trimmed by 3 bases and the J gene end by 6 bases; junction bases not matched to a gene: 11. This CDR3 is built from 15 residues. In nucleotides, the CDR3 is TGTGCCAGCAGCTCCATGGACAAGGGGGCCGATGGCTACACCTTC. Translation gives CASSSMDKGADGYTF.